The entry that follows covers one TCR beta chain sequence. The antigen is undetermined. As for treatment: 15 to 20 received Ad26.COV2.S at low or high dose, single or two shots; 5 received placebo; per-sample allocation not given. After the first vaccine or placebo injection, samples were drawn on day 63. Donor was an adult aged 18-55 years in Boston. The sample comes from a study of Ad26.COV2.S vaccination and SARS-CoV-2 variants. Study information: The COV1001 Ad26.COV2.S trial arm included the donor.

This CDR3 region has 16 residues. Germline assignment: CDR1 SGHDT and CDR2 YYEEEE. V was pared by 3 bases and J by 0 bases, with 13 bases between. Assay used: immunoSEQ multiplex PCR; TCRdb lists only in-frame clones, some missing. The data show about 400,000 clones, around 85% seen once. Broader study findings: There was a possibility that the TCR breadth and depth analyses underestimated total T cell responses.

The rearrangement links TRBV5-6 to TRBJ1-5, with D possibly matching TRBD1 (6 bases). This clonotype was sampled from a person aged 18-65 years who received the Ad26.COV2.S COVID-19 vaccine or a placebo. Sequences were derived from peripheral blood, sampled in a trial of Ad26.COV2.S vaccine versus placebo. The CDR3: CASSSSGAYSNQPQHF. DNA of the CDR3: TGTGCCAGCAGCTCCTCAGGGGCCTATAGCAATCAGCCCCAGCATTTT.